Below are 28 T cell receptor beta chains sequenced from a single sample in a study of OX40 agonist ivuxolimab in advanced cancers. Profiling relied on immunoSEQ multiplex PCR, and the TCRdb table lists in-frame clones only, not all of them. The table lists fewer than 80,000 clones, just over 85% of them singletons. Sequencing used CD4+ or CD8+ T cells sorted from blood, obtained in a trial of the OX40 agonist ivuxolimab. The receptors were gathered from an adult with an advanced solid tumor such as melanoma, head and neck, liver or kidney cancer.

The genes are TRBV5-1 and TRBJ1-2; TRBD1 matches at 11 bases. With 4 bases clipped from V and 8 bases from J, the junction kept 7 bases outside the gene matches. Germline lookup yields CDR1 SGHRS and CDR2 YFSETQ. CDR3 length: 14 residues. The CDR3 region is CASSPGQGARGYTF. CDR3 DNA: TGCGCCAGCAGCCCAGGACAGGGGGCGCGCGGCTACACCTTC.

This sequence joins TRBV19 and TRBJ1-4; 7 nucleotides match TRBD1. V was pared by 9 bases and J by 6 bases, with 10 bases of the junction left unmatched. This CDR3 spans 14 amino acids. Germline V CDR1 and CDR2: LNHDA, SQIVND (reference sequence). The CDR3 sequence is CASSETGSHEKLFF. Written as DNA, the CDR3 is TGTGCCAGCTCAGAGACAGGGTCTCATGAAAAACTGTTTTTT.

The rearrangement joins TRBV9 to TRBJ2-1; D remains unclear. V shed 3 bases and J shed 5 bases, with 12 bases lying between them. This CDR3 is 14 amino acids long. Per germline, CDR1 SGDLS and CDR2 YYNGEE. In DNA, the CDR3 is TGTGCCAGCAGCGAAGGTCACGGAGACAATGAGCAGTTCTTC. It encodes CASSEGHGDNEQFF.

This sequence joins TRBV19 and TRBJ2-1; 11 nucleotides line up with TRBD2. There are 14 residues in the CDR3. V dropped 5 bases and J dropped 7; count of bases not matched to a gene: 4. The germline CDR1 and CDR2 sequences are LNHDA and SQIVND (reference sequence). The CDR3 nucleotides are TGTGCCAGTAGTGGCCTAGCGGGAGGAAATGAGCAGTTCTTC. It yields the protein CASSGLAGGNEQFF.

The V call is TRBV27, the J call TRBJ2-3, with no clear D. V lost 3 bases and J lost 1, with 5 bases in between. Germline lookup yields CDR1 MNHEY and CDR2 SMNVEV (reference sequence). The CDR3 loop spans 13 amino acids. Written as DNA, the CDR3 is TGTGCCAGCAGTTTTGGCCGCACAGATACGCAGTATTTT. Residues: CASSFGRTDTQYF.

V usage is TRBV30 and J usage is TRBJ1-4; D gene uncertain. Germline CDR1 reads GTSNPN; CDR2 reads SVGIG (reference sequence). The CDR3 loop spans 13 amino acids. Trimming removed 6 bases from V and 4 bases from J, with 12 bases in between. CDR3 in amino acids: CACPGGNNEKLFF. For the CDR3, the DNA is TGTGCCTGCCCGGGAGGGAATAATGAAAAACTGTTTTTT.

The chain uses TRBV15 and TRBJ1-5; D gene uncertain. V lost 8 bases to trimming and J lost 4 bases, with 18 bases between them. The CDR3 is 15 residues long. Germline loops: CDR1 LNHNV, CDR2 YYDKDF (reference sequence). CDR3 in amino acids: CATALRAGFNQPQHF. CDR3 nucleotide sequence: TGTGCCACCGCCCTAAGGGCCGGATTTAATCAGCCCCAGCATTTT. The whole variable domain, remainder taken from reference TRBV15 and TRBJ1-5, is DAMVIQNPRYQVTQFGKPVTLSCSQTLNHNVMYWYQQKSSQAPKLLFHYYDKDFNNEADTPDNFQSRRPNTSFCFLDIRSPGLGDTAMYLCATALRAGFNQPQHFGDGTRLSIL.

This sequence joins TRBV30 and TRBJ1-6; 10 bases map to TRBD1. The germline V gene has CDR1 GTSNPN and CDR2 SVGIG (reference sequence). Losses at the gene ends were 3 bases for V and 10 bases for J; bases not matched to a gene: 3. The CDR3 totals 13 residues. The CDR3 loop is CAWRTGGESPLHF. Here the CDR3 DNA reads TGTGCCTGGAGGACAGGGGGCGAGTCACCCCTCCACTTT.

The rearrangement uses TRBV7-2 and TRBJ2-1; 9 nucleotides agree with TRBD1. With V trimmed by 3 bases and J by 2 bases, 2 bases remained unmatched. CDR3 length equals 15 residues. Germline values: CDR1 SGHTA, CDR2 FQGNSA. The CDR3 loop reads CASSLDRGTYNEQFF. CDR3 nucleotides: TGTGCCAGCAGCTTGGACAGGGGCACCTACAATGAGCAGTTCTTC.

The CDR3 sequence: CASSPRGLAGGVTYNEQFF. CDR3 DNA: TGTGCCAGCAGCCCGAGGGGACTAGCGGGAGGTGTCACCTACAATGAGCAGTTCTTC. The V and J genes are TRBV5-6 and TRBJ2-1; TRBD2 aligns across 15 bases. This CDR3 contains 19 residues. V was clipped by 4 bases and J by 2 bases; unmatched bases: 10. Germline V gives CDR1 SGHDT, CDR2 YYEEEE.

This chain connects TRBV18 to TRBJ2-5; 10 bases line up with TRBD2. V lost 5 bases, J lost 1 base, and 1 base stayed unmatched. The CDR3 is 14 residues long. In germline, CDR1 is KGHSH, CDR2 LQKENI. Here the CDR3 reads CASSTSGVQETQYF. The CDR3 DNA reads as TGTGCCAGCTCAACTAGCGGGGTCCAAGAGACCCAGTACTTC.

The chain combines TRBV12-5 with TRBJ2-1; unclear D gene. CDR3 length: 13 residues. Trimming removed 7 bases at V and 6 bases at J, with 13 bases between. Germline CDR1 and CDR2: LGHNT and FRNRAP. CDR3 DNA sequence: TGTGCTAGTGCCCCTGGGGTGAGCAATGAGCAGTTCTTC. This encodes CASAPGVSNEQFF.

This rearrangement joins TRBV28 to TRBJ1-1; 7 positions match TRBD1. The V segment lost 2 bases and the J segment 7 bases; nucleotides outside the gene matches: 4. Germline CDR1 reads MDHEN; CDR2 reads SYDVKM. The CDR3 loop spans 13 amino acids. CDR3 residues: CASSLGQAIEAFF. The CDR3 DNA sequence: TGTGCCAGCAGTTTAGGACAGGCAATTGAAGCTTTCTTT.

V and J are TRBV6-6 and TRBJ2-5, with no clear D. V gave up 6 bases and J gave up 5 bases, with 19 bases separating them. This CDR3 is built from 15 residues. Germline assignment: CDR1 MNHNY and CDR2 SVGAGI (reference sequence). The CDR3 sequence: CASSSPSSWRETQYF. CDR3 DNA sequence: TGTGCCAGCAGCTCTCCCTCCTCCTGGCGGGAGACCCAGTACTTC.

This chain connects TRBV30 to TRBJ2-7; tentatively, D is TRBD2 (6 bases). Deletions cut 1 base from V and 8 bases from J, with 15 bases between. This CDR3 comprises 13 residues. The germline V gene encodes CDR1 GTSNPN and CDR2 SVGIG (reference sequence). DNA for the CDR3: TGTGCCTGGAGTGCCGGGAGCAAATACCAGCAGTACTTC. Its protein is CAWSAGSKYQQYF. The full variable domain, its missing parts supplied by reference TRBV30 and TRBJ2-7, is SQTIHQWPATLVQPVGSPLSLECTVEGTSNPNLYWYRQAAGRGLQLLFYSVGIGQISSEVPQNLSASRPQDRQFILSSKKLLLSDSGFYLCAWSAGSKYQQYFGPGTRLTVT.

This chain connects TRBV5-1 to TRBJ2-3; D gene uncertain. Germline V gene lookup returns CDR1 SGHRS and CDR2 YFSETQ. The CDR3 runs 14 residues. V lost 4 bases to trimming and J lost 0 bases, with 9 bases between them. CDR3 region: CASSVKSSTDTQYF. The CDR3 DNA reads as TGCGCCAGCAGCGTTAAATCTAGCACAGATACGCAGTATTTT.

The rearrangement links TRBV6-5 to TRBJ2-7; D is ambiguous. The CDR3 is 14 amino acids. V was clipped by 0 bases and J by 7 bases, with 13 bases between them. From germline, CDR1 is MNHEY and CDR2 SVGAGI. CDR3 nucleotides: TGTGCCAGCAGTTACTCAGAAACCCTTGGGGAGCAGTACTTC. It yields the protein CASSYSETLGEQYF.

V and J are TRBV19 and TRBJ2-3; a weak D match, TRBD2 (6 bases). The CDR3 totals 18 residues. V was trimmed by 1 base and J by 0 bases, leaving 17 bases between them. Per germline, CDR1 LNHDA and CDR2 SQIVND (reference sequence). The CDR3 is CASSIADYPPRSTDTQYF. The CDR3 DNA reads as TGTGCCAGTAGTATAGCGGACTACCCGCCTCGTAGCACAGATACGCAGTATTTT. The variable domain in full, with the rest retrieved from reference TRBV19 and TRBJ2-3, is DGGITQSPKYLFRKEGQNVTLSCEQNLNHDAMYWYRQDPGQGLRLIYYSQIVNDFQKGDIAEGYSVSREKKESFPLTVTSAQKNPTAFYLCASSIADYPPRSTDTQYFGPGTRLTVL.

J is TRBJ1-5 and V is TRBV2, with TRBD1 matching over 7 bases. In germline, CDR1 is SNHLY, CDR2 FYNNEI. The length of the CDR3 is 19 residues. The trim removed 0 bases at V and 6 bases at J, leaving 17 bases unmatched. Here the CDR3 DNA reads TGTGCCAGCAGTGAAGCCCTGCGGCCTGACAGGGCGGAAGGTCAGCCCCAGCATTTT. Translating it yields CASSEALRPDRAEGQPQHF.

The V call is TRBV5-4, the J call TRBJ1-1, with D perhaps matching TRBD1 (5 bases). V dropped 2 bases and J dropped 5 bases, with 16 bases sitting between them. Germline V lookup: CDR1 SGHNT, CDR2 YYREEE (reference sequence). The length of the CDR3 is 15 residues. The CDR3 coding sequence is TGTGCCAGCAGCTTACCCGGGACCCCGAGGACTGAAGCTTTCTTT. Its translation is CASSLPGTPRTEAFF.

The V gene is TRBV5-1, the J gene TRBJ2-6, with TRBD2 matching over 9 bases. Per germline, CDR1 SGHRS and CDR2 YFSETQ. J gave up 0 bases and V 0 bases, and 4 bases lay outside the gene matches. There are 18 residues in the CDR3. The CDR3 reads CASSLGPSGVSGANVLTF. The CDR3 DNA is TGCGCCAGCAGCTTGGGTCCTAGCGGGGTCTCTGGGGCCAACGTCCTGACTTTC.

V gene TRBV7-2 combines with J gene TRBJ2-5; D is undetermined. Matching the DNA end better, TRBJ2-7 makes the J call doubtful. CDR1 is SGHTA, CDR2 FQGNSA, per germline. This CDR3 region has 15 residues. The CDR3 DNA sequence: TGTGCCAGCAGCCCCAATTCAATGGGCCCCTACGAGCAGTACTTC. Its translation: CASSPNSMGPYEQYF.

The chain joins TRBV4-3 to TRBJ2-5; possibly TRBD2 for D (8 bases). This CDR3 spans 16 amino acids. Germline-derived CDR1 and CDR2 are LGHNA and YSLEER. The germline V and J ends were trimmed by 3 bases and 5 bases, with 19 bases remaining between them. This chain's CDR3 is CASSQTGTRPFETQYF. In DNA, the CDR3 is TGCGCCAGCAGCCAGACAGGGACTAGGCCTTTCGAGACCCAGTACTTC.

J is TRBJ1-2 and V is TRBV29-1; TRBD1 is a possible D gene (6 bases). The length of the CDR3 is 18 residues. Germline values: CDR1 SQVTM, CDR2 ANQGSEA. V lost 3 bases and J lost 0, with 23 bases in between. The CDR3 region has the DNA TGCAGCGTTGAGGCCAGGGGTCCCCTTTGGGGAGCTAACTATGGCTACACCTTC. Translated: CSVEARGPLWGANYGYTF.

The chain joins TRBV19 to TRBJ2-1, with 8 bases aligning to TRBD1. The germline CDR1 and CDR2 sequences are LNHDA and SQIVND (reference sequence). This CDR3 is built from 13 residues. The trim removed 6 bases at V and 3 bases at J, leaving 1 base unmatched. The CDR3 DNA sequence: TGTGCCAGTAGAGGACAGGGCTACAATGAGCAGTTCTTC. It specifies CASRGQGYNEQFF.

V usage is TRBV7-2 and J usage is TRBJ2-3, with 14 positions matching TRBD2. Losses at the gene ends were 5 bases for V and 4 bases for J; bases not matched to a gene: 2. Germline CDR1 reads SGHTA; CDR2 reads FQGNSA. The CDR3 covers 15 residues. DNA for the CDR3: TGTGCCAGCAGCCGACTAGCGGGAGGGGCAGATACGCAGTATTTT. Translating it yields CASSRLAGGADTQYF.

The CDR3 is CASSFPSGSTDTQYF. The CDR3, as DNA: TGTGCCAGCAGCTTCCCTAGCGGGAGCACAGATACGCAGTATTTT. The chain links TRBV5-6 to TRBJ2-3, with 8 bases aligning to TRBD2. J was trimmed by 0 bases and V by 2 bases; bases with no gene match: 2. CDR3 length: 15 residues. CDR1 and CDR2 (germline): SGHDT, YYEEEE.

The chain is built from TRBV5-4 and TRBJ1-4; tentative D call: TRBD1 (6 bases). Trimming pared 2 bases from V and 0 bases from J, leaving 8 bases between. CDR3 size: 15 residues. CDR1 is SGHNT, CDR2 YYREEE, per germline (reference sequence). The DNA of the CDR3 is TGTGCCAGCAGCTTAGGGGGGGCAACTAATGAAAAACTGTTTTTT. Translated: CASSLGGATNEKLFF.